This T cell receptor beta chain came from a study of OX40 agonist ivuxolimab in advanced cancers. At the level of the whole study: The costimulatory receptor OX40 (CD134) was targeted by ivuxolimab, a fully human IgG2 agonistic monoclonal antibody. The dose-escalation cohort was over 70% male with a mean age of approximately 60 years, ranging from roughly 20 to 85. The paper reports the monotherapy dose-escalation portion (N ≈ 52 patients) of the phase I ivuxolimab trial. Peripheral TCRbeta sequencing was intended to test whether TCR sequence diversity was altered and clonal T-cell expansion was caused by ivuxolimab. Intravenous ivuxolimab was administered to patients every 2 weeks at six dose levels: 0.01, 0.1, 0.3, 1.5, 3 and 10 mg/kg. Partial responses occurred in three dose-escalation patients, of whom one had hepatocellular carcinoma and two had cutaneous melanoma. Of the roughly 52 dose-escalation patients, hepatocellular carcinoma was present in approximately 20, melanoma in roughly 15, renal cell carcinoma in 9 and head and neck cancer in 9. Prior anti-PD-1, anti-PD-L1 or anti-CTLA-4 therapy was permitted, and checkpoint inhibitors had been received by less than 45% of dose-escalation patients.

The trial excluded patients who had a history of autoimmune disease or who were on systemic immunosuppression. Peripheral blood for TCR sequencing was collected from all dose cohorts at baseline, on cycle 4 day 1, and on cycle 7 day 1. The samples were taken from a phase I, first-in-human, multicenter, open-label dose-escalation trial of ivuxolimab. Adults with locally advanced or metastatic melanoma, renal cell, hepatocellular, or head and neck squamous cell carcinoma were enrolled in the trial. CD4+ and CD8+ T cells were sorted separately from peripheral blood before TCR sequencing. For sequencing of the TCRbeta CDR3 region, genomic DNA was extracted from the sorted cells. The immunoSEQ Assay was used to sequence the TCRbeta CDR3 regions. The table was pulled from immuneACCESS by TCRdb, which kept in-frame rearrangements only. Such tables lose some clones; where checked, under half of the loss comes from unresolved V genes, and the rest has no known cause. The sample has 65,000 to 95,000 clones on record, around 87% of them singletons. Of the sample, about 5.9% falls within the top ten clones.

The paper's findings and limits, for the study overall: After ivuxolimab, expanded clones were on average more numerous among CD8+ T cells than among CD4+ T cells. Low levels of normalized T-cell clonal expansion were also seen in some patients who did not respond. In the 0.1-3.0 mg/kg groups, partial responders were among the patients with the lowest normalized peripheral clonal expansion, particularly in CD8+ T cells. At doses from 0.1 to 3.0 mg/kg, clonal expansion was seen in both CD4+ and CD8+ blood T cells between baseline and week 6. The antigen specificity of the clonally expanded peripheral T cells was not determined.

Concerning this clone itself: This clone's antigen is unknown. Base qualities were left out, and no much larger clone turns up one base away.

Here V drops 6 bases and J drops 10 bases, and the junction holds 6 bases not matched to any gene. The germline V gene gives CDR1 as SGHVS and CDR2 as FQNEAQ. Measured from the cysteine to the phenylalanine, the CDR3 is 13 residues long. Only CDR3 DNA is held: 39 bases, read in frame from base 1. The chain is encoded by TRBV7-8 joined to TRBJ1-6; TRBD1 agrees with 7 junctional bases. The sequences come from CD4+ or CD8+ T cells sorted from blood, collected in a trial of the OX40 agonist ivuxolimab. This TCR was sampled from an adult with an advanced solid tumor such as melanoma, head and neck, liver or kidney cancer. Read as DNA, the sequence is TGTGCCAGCAGATTTACAGGGGACTCACCCCTCCACTTT. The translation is CASRFTGDSPLHF.